Presented here are 9 T cell receptor beta chains from one specimen sequenced in a study of technical replicates of blood from a handful of donors. Clones were read by immunoSEQ multiplex PCR, and TCRdb kept only the in-frame ones, dropping some. The profile shows about 59,000 clones, more than 75% of them singletons. Sample: PBMCs. The source of these receptors is a human donor in good health. Some clones in this sample may be carry-over from other donors' samples.

This clone was seen a single time. The rearrangement joins TRBV11-2 to TRBJ2-7; 11 bases align to TRBD2. The CDR3 is 17 residues long. The germline gives CDR1 SGHAT, CDR2 FQNNGV. The V and J ends lost 4 bases and 3 bases, in that order; junction bases with no gene match: 11. Here the CDR3 DNA reads TGTGCCAGCAGCTCCTTCGGCGGGACTAGCGGAAACTACGAGCAGTACTTC. Translating it yields CASSSFGGTSGNYEQYF.

J is TRBJ2-1 and V is TRBV4-1, with 10 positions matching TRBD2. This CDR3 has 17 residues. Germline CDR1 is MGHRA and CDR2 is YSYEKL. V trimming: 2 bases; J trimming: 0 bases; junction bases outside the gene matches: 4. Here the CDR3 DNA reads TGCGCCAGCAGCCAACTAGCGGGAGCCCACTCCTACAATGAGCAGTTCTTC. The encoded protein is CASSQLAGAHSYNEQFF.

The chain links TRBV7-9 to TRBJ1-4; D is perhaps TRBD1 (5 bases). V dropped 8 bases and J dropped 7 bases, with 11 bases sitting between them. This CDR3 comprises 12 residues. Germline loops: CDR1 SEHNR, CDR2 FQNEAQ (reference sequence). CDR3 sequence (DNA): TGTGCCAGCGGGCAGGGTTCTGAAAAACTGTTTTTT. Protein: CASGQGSEKLFF.

J is TRBJ2-2 and V is TRBV11-3; weak D call: TRBD1 (7 bases). V was pared by 3 bases and J by 5 bases, with 13 bases between. The CDR3 covers 15 residues. The germline V gene has CDR1 SGHNT and CDR2 YENEEA. The CDR3 coding sequence is TGTGCCAGCAGCTTGTCAGGGGGAGGAACCGGGGAGCTGTTTTTT. It translates to CASSLSGGGTGELFF.

V usage is TRBV29-1 and J usage is TRBJ1-2; D might be TRBD1 (5 bases). V lost 7 bases, J lost 7 bases, and 13 bases lay in between. The CDR3 length is 11 residues. Germline V gives CDR1 SQVTM, CDR2 ANQGSEA. The CDR3 DNA reads TGCAGCGCACCGCAGGGAGGTGGCTACACCTTC. Its translation: CSAPQGGGYTF.

This clone was seen only once. The chain couples TRBV15 to TRBJ1-1; possible D gene TRBD1, 5 bases. This CDR3 spans 14 amino acids. CDR1 is LNHNV, CDR2 YYDKDF, per germline (reference sequence). The V gene lost 0 bases and the J gene lost 1 base, with 6 bases spanning the gap. CDR3 amino acids: CATSREDRNTEAFF. The CDR3 DNA sequence: TGTGCCACCAGCAGAGAAGACAGGAACACTGAAGCTTTCTTT.

CDR3 in amino acids: CASKPRADIAKNIQYF. The CDR3 DNA reads TGTGCCAGCAAACCACGGGCGGACATAGCCAAAAACATTCAGTACTTC. V is TRBV6-6 and J is TRBJ2-4; tentatively, D is TRBD1 (5 bases). The length of the CDR3 is 16 residues. CDR1 and CDR2 from the germline V gene are MNHNY and SVGAGI (reference sequence). V shed 7 bases and J shed 0 bases, with 16 bases lying between them.

The chain joins TRBV5-1 to TRBJ2-3; a weak D match, TRBD1 (5 bases). Trimming pared 4 bases from V and 2 bases from J, leaving 17 bases between. The CDR3 is 16 amino acids. Looked up from germline, CDR1 is SGHRS and CDR2 is YFSETQ. DNA for the CDR3: TGCGCCAGCAGCCTCGGACAACCCGGACCCACAGATACGCAGTATTTT. Residues: CASSLGQPGPTDTQYF.

The V call is TRBV27, the J call TRBJ2-7, with 12 bases fitting TRBD2. This CDR3 has 15 residues. Trimming removed 5 bases from V and 3 bases from J; junction bases left unmatched: 5. Germline CDR1 MNHEY, CDR2 SMNVEV (reference sequence). This chain's CDR3 is CASSPLAGGFYEQYF. CDR3 coding DNA: TGTGCCAGCAGTCCTCTAGCGGGGGGGTTCTACGAGCAGTACTTC.